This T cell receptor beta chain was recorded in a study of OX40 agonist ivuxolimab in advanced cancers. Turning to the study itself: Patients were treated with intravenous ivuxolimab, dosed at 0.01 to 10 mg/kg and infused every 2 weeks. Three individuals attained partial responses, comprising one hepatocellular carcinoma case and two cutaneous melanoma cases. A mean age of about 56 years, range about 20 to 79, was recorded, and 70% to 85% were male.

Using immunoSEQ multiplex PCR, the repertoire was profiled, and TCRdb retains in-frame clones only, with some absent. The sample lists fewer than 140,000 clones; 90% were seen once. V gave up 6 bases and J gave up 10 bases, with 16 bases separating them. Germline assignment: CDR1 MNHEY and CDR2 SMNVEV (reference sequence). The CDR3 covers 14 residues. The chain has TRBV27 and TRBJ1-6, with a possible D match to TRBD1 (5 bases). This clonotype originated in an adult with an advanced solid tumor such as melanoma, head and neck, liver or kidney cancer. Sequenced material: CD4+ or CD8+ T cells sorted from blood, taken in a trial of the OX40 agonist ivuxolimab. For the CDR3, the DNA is TGTGCCAGCAGAAACAGGAGAGGAGGATCACCCCTCCACTTT. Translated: CASRNRRGGSPLHF.